The 29 T cell receptor beta chains given below trace back to one sample, sequenced in a study of shared clonotypes between healthy human individuals. The repertoire was sequenced with immunoSEQ multiplex PCR; TCRdb's copy has only in-frame clones and lacks some. The data contain about 1.1 million clones, 70% to 80% of them singletons. Material for sequencing was memory CD4+ T cells from PBMCs. Documented subset: CD45RA-negative fraction. Source of these receptors: a man in his late teens or twenties in good health. Some clones in this sample may be carry-over from other donors' samples.

The CDR3 region has the DNA TGTGCCAGCAGGAGGAACCTAGGGGCGGATGAGCAGTTCTTC. It yields the protein CASRRNLGADEQFF. The J gene is TRBJ2-1, the V gene TRBV11-1; D is possibly TRBD1 (5 bases). This CDR3 is 14 amino acids long. The germline CDR1 and CDR2 sequences are SGHAT and FQDESV (reference sequence). Trimming shortened V by 6 bases and J by 8 bases, and 17 bases separated the two germline ends.

The V call is TRBV5-6, the J call TRBJ1-4; the D gene is possibly TRBD1 (6 bases). Deletions cut 4 bases from V and 6 bases from J, with 19 bases between. The V gene's germline CDR1 is SGHDT and CDR2 YYEEEE. The CDR3 covers 16 residues. The CDR3 region is CASSRREGGLYEKLFF. CDR3 DNA: TGTGCCAGCAGCCGCCGTGAGGGGGGATTGTATGAAAAACTGTTTTTT.

The chain joins TRBV6-4 to TRBJ2-1, with 8 bases identical to TRBD2. Germline CDR1 is MRHNA and CDR2 is SNTAGT. The CDR3 consists of 15 residues. V gave up 0 bases and J gave up 7 bases; unmatched junction bases: 5. CDR3 in DNA: TGTGCCAGCAGTGACTCTGGACTAGCTTCAAATGAGCAGTTCTTC. This translates into CASSDSGLASNEQFF.

The chain couples TRBV2 to TRBJ2-7; TRBD1 matches 8 bases. Germline trimming cut 3 bases from V and 5 bases from J; bases unmatched to any gene: 6. From germline, CDR1 is SNHLY and CDR2 FYNNEI. CDR3 length: 14 residues. The CDR3 sequence is CASSEGHRGDEQYF. The CDR3 DNA reads TGTGCCAGCAGTGAGGGTCACAGGGGGGACGAGCAGTACTTC. Filled out from reference TRBV2 and TRBJ2-7, the complete variable domain reads EPEVTQTPSHQVTQMGQEVILRCVPISNHLYFYWYRQILGQKVEFLVSFYNNEISEKSEIFDDQFSVERPDGSNFTLKIRSTKLEDSAMYFCASSEGHRGDEQYFGPGTRLTVT.

This clone was seen a single time. The junction does not match germline at one end; this may be a read error. CDR3 nucleotide sequence: TGCAGTGCTAACCCCGGGACAGGGGGCGTCTTT. This codes for CSANPGTGGVF. The chain recombines TRBV20-1 with TRBJ2-3; 12 bases are a match to TRBD1. This CDR3 has 11 amino acids. Germline CDR1 is DFQATT and CDR2 is SNEGSKA (reference sequence).

This chain connects TRBV5-1 to TRBJ1-2, with TRBD1 matching over 11 bases. CDR3 size: 15 residues. V gave up 3 bases and J gave up 6 bases; unmatched junction bases: 7. The germline V gene encodes CDR1 SGHRS and CDR2 YFSETQ. In nucleotides, the CDR3 is TGCGCCAGCAGCTATGGGACAGGGGGTCGTGATGGCTACACCTTC. Its translation: CASSYGTGGRDGYTF.

This chain joins TRBV4-2 and TRBJ1-5, with D possibly TRBD1 on 5 matching bases. V shed 0 bases and J shed 6 bases, with 9 bases lying between them. Germline CDR1 LGHNA, CDR2 YNFKEQ. This CDR3 comprises 14 residues. CDR3 bases: TGTGCCAGCAGCCAAGAGGGGGAGTTTCAGCCCCAGCATTTT. As protein: CASSQEGEFQPQHF.

This clone was seen once. This chain connects TRBV28 to TRBJ1-2, with D possibly being TRBD1 (6 bases). CDR3 length: 16 amino acids. The germline V and J ends were trimmed by 6 bases and 0 bases, with 17 bases remaining between them. CDR1 is MDHEN, CDR2 SYDVKM, per germline. The CDR3 sequence is CASSQPGQGPNYGYTF. The CDR3 region has the DNA TGTGCCAGCAGCCAACCGGGCCAGGGGCCTAACTATGGCTACACCTTC.

The chain has TRBV7-2 and TRBJ2-1, with TRBD1 matching over 7 bases. Germline V gene data show CDR1 as SGHTA and CDR2 as FQGNSA. Trimming at V came to 2 bases and at J to 3 bases, leaving 13 bases not matched to a gene. This CDR3 comprises 18 residues. The CDR3 nucleotides are TGTGCCAGCAGCTTAAAGAAGTTTCCGGGACAGAACTACAATGAGCAGTTCTTC. Protein sequence: CASSLKKFPGQNYNEQFF.

V and J are TRBV13 and TRBJ2-4, with 16 bases that match TRBD2. Losses at the gene ends were 1 base for V and 0 bases for J; bases not matched to a gene: 9. CDR3 length equals 21 residues. Germline V gene data show CDR1 as PRHDT and CDR2 as FYEKMQ (reference sequence). The CDR3 coding sequence is TGTGCCAGCAGCTTAGAGTCGGGACTAGCGGGAGGGGTAGAAGCCAAAAACATTCAGTACTTC. This codes for CASSLESGLAGGVEAKNIQYF.

This clone appeared many times. This sample also contains other DNA sequences that code for the same CDR3. The CDR3 DNA sequence: TGTGCCAGCAGCCAAGATCTAGGGAGCGGGGCCAACGTCCTGACTTTC. Protein product: CASSQDLGSGANVLTF. The chain has TRBV7-9 and TRBJ2-6; a possible D gene is TRBD2 (5 bases). Trimming removed 5 bases at V and 4 bases at J, with 15 bases between. The CDR3 contains 16 residues. Germline CDR1 and CDR2: SEHNR and FQNEAQ (reference sequence).

V gene TRBV6-5 combines with J gene TRBJ2-3, with D perhaps being TRBD1 or TRBD2 (5 bases each). Germline V lookup: CDR1 MNHEY, CDR2 SVGAGI. Deletions cut 5 bases from V and 0 bases from J, with 12 bases between. The CDR3 contains 15 residues. This CDR3 reads CASSKGPGSTDTQYF. CDR3 DNA sequence: TGTGCCAGCAGTAAGGGACCCGGTAGCACAGATACGCAGTATTTT.

The table lists this clone with many counts. The V call is TRBV28, the J call TRBJ2-7, with TRBD1 identical over 7 bases. Trimming removed 10 bases from V and 4 bases from J; junction bases left unmatched: 10. The CDR3 runs 13 residues. Germline values: CDR1 MDHEN, CDR2 SYDVKM. Here the CDR3 reads CATSGTATYEQYF. The CDR3 bases are TGTGCCACCTCCGGGACAGCTACTTACGAGCAGTACTTC.

The chain employs TRBV7-2 and TRBJ1-3; D not certain. CDR3 length equals 13 residues. Germline CDR1 reads SGHTA; CDR2 reads FQGNSA. The V gene lost 5 bases and the J gene lost 4 bases, with 9 bases spanning the gap. In DNA form, the CDR3 reads TGTGCCAGCAGCCCCGCGGCAGGAAACACCATATATTTT. Residues: CASSPAAGNTIYF.

This clone is a singleton in its sample. V gene TRBV7-2 combines with J gene TRBJ1-3; D uncertain. The CDR3 length is 17 residues. Trimming left V 3 bases short and J 2 bases short, with 17 bases between. The germline V gene encodes CDR1 SGHTA and CDR2 FQGNSA. CDR3 nucleotide sequence: TGTGCCAGCAGCTTTCGTAATGAGGGTCGTACTGGAAACACCATATATTTT. As protein: CASSFRNEGRTGNTIYF.

Comment on this clone: Other DNA variants within this sample encode the same CDR3. This chain joins TRBV5-5 and TRBJ1-2; no definite D call. Germline CDR1 SGHKS, CDR2 YYEKEE (reference sequence). V was pared by 4 bases and J by 1 base, with 8 bases between. This CDR3 has 13 residues. The CDR3 DNA is TGTGCCAGCAGCCCCGGGGATAACTATGGCTACACCTTC. Translating it yields CASSPGDNYGYTF.

This chain uses TRBV5-1 with TRBJ2-3; D remains unclear. This CDR3 spans 17 amino acids. Germline CDR1 and CDR2: SGHRS and YFSETQ. V shed 0 bases and J shed 3 bases, with 17 bases lying between them. CDR3 DNA sequence: TGCGCCAGCAGCTTGGGGAGCCGGGTGTGGAAAACAGATACGCAGTATTTT. This translates into CASSLGSRVWKTDTQYF.

This clone came up once. CDR3 protein: CASSSGGPKEAFF. In DNA form, the CDR3 reads TGTGCCAGCTCATCCGGAGGGCCTAAAGAAGCTTTCTTT. The chain is built from TRBV18 and TRBJ1-1; no firm D call. The CDR3 is 13 amino acids. Trimming removed 5 bases at V and 8 bases at J, with 15 bases between. In germline, CDR1 is KGHSH, CDR2 LQKENI.

This clone came up a few times. CDR3 coding DNA: TGTGCCAGCGATAGGGGGACTAGCGGGAGAGGGTACAATGAGCAGTTCTTC. It codes for CASDRGTSGRGYNEQFF. The chain links TRBV2 to TRBJ2-1; 14 nucleotides line up with TRBD2. Germline lookup yields CDR1 SNHLY and CDR2 FYNNEI. The ends lost 8 bases at V and 4 bases at J; junction bases unmatched: 10. The CDR3 contains 17 residues.

The chain is built from TRBV11-3 and TRBJ2-2; possibly TRBD2 for D (5 bases). Germline lookup yields CDR1 SGHNT and CDR2 YENEEA. This CDR3 has 13 amino acids. This chain's CDR3 is CGPPDSVTGELFF. In DNA, the CDR3 is TGTGGGCCACCGGACTCGGTCACCGGGGAGCTGTTTTTT.

This clone showed up just once. V and J are TRBV29-1 and TRBJ1-2; D is ambiguous. The CDR3 consists of 11 residues. Germline loops: CDR1 SQVTM, CDR2 ANQGSEA. Trimming left V 6 bases short and J 7 bases short, with 12 bases between. This CDR3 is CSVIGPGGYTF. The CDR3 bases are TGCAGCGTGATCGGGCCCGGTGGCTACACCTTC.

The J gene is TRBJ1-2, the V gene TRBV30; 11 nucleotides agree with TRBD1. J was trimmed by 7 bases and V by 5 bases; bases with no gene match: 12. Germline CDR1 GTSNPN, CDR2 SVGIG (reference sequence). CDR3 length equals 15 residues. The CDR3 protein is CAWVAPGQGVRGYTF. The CDR3 DNA sequence: TGTGCCTGGGTTGCCCCGGGACAGGGGGTACGTGGCTACACCTTC.

This clone showed up just once. This chain joins TRBV19 and TRBJ1-5; D is uncertain. The germline V and J ends were trimmed by 5 bases and 3 bases, with 20 bases remaining between them. Germline CDR1 is LNHDA and CDR2 is SQIVND (reference sequence). The CDR3 runs 17 residues. The CDR3 is CASSSPLFETYNQPQHF. The CDR3 nucleotides are TGTGCCAGTAGTTCCCCTTTGTTTGAAACCTACAATCAGCCCCAGCATTTT. Full variable domain (outside the CDR3, taken from reference TRBV19 and TRBJ1-5): DGGITQSPKYLFRKEGQNVTLSCEQNLNHDAMYWYRQDPGQGLRLIYYSQIVNDFQKGDIAEGYSVSREKKESFPLTVTSAQKNPTAFYLCASSSPLFETYNQPQHFGDGTRLSIL.

This clone was picked up one time. The chain has TRBV2 and TRBJ2-7, with 8 positions matching TRBD1. The V segment lost 6 bases and the J segment 5 bases; nucleotides outside the gene matches: 6. The CDR3 runs to 13 residues. The germline V gene has CDR1 SNHLY and CDR2 FYNNEI. In nucleotides, the CDR3 is TGTGCCAGCAGCGCAGACAGGGGAGACGAGCAGTACTTC. The encoded protein is CASSADRGDEQYF.

This rearrangement joins TRBV5-8 to TRBJ2-1, with 11 bases matching TRBD2. CDR3 length: 19 residues. V shed 0 bases, J shed 1 base, and the junction held 9 bases outside the gene matches. Looked up from germline, CDR1 is SGHTS and CDR2 is YDEGEE. CDR3 amino acids: CASSLGLAGGPRSYNEQFF. For the CDR3, the DNA is TGTGCCAGCAGCTTGGGTTTAGCGGGAGGGCCTAGGTCCTACAATGAGCAGTTCTTC.

This clone was recorded at least ten times. The chain uses TRBV28 and TRBJ2-7; D is unclear. The CDR3 covers 17 residues. Trimming removed 5 bases from V and 0 bases from J, with 20 bases in between. Germline V gene lookup returns CDR1 MDHEN and CDR2 SYDVKM. CDR3 in amino acids: CASSPNFLGFSSYEQYF. The CDR3, as DNA: TGTGCCAGCAGTCCAAACTTCCTCGGTTTTAGCTCCTACGAGCAGTACTTC.

The table lists this clone with a count of one. The chain combines TRBV7-9 with TRBJ2-5, with D perhaps TRBD2 (5 bases). The germline CDR1 and CDR2 sequences are SEHNR and FQNEAQ (reference sequence). The CDR3 has 12 amino acids. Trimming pared 3 bases from V and 6 bases from J, leaving 8 bases between. The CDR3 reads CASSLDSKTQYF. The DNA for the CDR3 is TGTGCCAGCAGCTTGGACTCAAAGACCCAGTACTTC.

CDR3 nucleotides: TGTGCCAGTAATAGCGGCCCGGGGAATGAGCAGTTCTTC. Encoded protein: CASNSGPGNEQFF. The rearrangement joins TRBV19 to TRBJ2-1; the D gene is possibly TRBD2 (6 bases). Trimming took 7 bases from V and 7 from J, leaving 14 bases between them. Looked up from germline, CDR1 is LNHDA and CDR2 is SQIVND (reference sequence). CDR3 length: 13 residues.

This clone was recorded once. The rearrangement uses TRBV28 and TRBJ2-7; D tentatively fits TRBD1 or TRBD2 (6 bases each). Germline V gene lookup returns CDR1 MDHEN and CDR2 SYDVKM. Deletions cut 5 bases from V and 2 bases from J, with 13 bases between. The CDR3 extends over 14 amino acids. The CDR3 reads CASSRGDSAYEQYF. CDR3 bases: TGTGCCAGCAGTAGGGGGGATTCAGCCTACGAGCAGTACTTC.